These 13 T cell receptor beta chains came from one sample sequenced in a study of neurological immune-mediated disorders. TCRdb fed the 5' RACE reads into MiXCR, producing one record per CDR3 protein. The sample includes 78,000 or so distinct CDR3 sequences, roughly 4.8% of them seen just once. The specimen was PBMCs. These receptors all come from a woman between 25 and 40 years old with multiple sclerosis.

This clonotype was picked up many times. A much larger clone is a single base away; this may be a read error. The rearrangement links TRBV5-1 to TRBJ1-4, with no clear D. The CDR3 length is 14 residues. CDR1 and CDR2 (germline): SGHRS, YFSETQ. V lost 0 bases and J 4 bases, leaving 7 bases between the germline ends. CDR3 nucleotide sequence: TGCGCCAGCAGCTTGGGAAAGAGTAATGAAAAACTGTTTTTT. This encodes CASSLGKSNEKLFF.

This clonotype has at least ten counts. This chain joins TRBV6-1 and TRBJ2-1; perhaps TRBD1 as D (6 bases). Trimming stripped 1 base from V and 12 bases from J, with 7 bases between. The CDR3 extends over 11 amino acids. Germline assignment: CDR1 MNHNS and CDR2 SASEGT. The CDR3 reads CASSEGGRQFF. CDR3 coding DNA: TGTGCCAGCAGTGAAGGGGGGCGGCAGTTCTTC.

The table lists this clonotype with many counts. The rearrangement links TRBV10-3 to TRBJ2-7; D gene unclear. This CDR3 has 12 amino acids. CDR1 and CDR2 (germline): ENHRY, SYGVKD. V was trimmed by 5 bases and J by 1 base, leaving 6 bases between them. The CDR3 nucleotides are TGTGCCATCAGTTCGGGTTCCTACGAGCAGTACTTC. This codes for CAISSGSYEQYF.

At least ten counts were recorded for this clonotype. This chain links TRBV5-1 with TRBJ1-1, with D maybe TRBD1 (6 bases). V was shortened by 4 bases and J by 3 bases, with 16 bases between the two germline ends. This CDR3 has 15 amino acids. CDR1 and CDR2 from the germline V gene are SGHRS and YFSETQ. CDR3 nucleotides: TGCGCCAGCAGCCTTTATGAGCAGGGGTACACTGAAGCTTTCTTT. It is translated as CASSLYEQGYTEAFF.

This clonotype was counted ten times or more. The rearrangement links TRBV20-1 to TRBJ1-4; D not certain. Germline values: CDR1 DFQATT, CDR2 SNEGSKA (reference sequence). The CDR3 consists of 17 residues. Deletions cut 0 bases from V and 7 bases from J, with 21 bases between. The CDR3 DNA reads TGCAGTGCTAGAGATGTGGTCGCGGCTGAGGGTGGTGAAAAACTGTTTTTT. As protein: CSARDVVAAEGGEKLFF.

This clonotype has ten or more counts. The CDR3 spells CSARGLKGALPGELFF. As DNA, the CDR3 is TGCAGTGCTAGAGGGTTGAAGGGGGCGCTCCCCGGGGAGCTGTTTTTT. The rearrangement joins TRBV20-1 to TRBJ2-2; 7 bases fit TRBD1. The CDR3 loop spans 16 amino acids. Germline V gene lookup returns CDR1 DFQATT and CDR2 SNEGSKA (reference sequence). The J segment lost 6 bases and the V segment lost 1 base, leaving 11 bases of the junction unmatched.

This clonotype has ten or more counts. This chain uses TRBV20-1 with TRBJ1-1, with D perhaps matching TRBD1 (6 bases). The V gene lost 3 bases and the J gene lost 3 bases, with 20 bases spanning the gap. CDR3 length: 16 amino acids. CDR1 and CDR2 from the germline V gene are DFQATT and SNEGSKA (reference sequence). This chain's CDR3 is CSASGILGRGDTEAFF. The CDR3 DNA reads as TGCAGTGCTAGTGGGATCCTAGGGAGGGGGGACACTGAAGCTTTCTTT.

This clonotype appeared many times. The chain joins TRBV10-3 to TRBJ2-2, with 8 bases identical to TRBD1. The CDR3 is 15 amino acids. In germline, CDR1 is ENHRY, CDR2 SYGVKD. After removal of 6 bases from V and 1 base from J, the junction contained 4 bases not matched to a gene. CDR3 DNA sequence: TGTGCCATCAGAGCTGGGACAGGGAACACCGGGGAGCTGTTTTTT. This codes for CAIRAGTGNTGELFF.

In this sample, this clonotype turned up many times. The V gene is TRBV7-2, the J gene TRBJ2-1; unclear D gene. This CDR3 region has 13 residues. Germline CDR1 is SGHTA and CDR2 is FQGNSA. With 3 bases removed from V and 7 bases from J, the gap between germline ends came to 10 bases. CDR3: CASSFTASNEQFF. The DNA of the CDR3 is TGTGCCAGCAGCTTTACTGCCTCGAATGAGCAGTTCTTC.

This clonotype was picked up many times. The rearrangement uses TRBV10-3 and TRBJ2-1; either TRBD1 or TRBD2 may supply D (6 bases each). CDR1 is ENHRY and CDR2 is SYGVKD in the germline V gene. CDR3 length: 13 amino acids. Trimming pared 4 bases from V and 8 bases from J, leaving 12 bases between. CDR3 in DNA: TGTGCCATCAGTGTTGGGGGGCTGGATGAGCAGTTCTTC. This encodes CAISVGGLDEQFF.

The sample holds many counts of this clonotype. V gene TRBV7-2 combines with J gene TRBJ2-1; D is unresolved. V lost 9 bases and J lost 6, with 9 bases in between. Germline CDR1 reads SGHTA; CDR2 reads FQGNSA. The length of the CDR3 is 11 residues. The CDR3 is CASTSSNEQFF. In nucleotides, the CDR3 is TGTGCCAGTACATCGTCCAATGAGCAGTTCTTC.

There are many counts of this clonotype. The chain recombines TRBV5-1 with TRBJ1-1, with 7 bases lining up with TRBD1. CDR1 and CDR2 from the germline V gene are SGHRS and YFSETQ. V lost 7 bases and J lost 1; bases outside the gene matches: 7. CDR3 length: 14 residues. CDR3 sequence (DNA): TGCGCCAGCTGCCTCGGGACAGAGAACACTGAAGCTTTCTTT. Translated: CASCLGTENTEAFF.

The table lists this clonotype with many counts. The chain carries TRBV20-1 and TRBJ2-7; the D gene is possibly TRBD1 (6 bases). The CDR3 contains 13 residues. Germline-derived CDR1 and CDR2 are DFQATT and SNEGSKA (reference sequence). V lost 6 bases to trimming and J lost 0 bases, with 12 bases between them. CDR3 bases: TGCAGTGCACAGGGACCAAGCTCCTACGAGCAGTACTTC. Its translation is CSAQGPSSYEQYF.